This T cell receptor beta chain is from a study of T cell responses to AZD1222 COVID-19 vaccine (dated by TCRdb to the early 2020s). With respect to the entire study: A total of 233 trial participants underwent TCR sequencing, of whom more than 200 had received two doses of AZD1222 and about 25 had received two doses of the MenACWY control vaccine. Trial participants were enrolled by age into 18-55, 56-69 and 70-plus year subgroups, with around 140, 26 and 57 TCR-sequenced participants respectively.

The germline V gene supplies CDR1 MNHNS and CDR2 SASEGT. From the cysteine up to the phenylalanine, the CDR3 has a length of 17 residues. Only the CDR3 region is kept as DNA, spanning 51 bases read in frame from base 1. V and J are trimmed by 4 bases and 3 bases, and the gene matches miss 11 bases of the junction. This specimen's time point label, per the study, means: about 28 days (+/-7) after the second vaccine dose. AZD1222 recipients with second doses at about 4 weeks or about 12 weeks were pooled, because spike-specific TCR depth and breadth did not differ between schedules. Samples from vaccinated people were obtained from the UK trials COV001 and COV002, which included a single-blind randomized controlled phase 2/3 trial of AZD1222 (ChAdOx1 nCoV-19) in healthy adults. For TCRbeta chain sequencing, PBMC samples were collected from trial participants at day 0 and at day 28 after the second dose.

This clone has just one count. This receptor's antigen is unknown. One base away there is no much larger clone; base qualities are not given. What the work shows at the level of the full study, not this receptor alone: Conclusions about previously exposed vaccinees are limited, since just 5 to 7 AZD1222 recipients were seropositive for SARS-CoV-2 at baseline. Epitopes outside the regions mutated in the B.1.351 and B.1.1.7 variants were reportedly recognized by nearly half of the unique spike-specific TCRs. After two AZD1222 doses, spike-specific TCR breadth and depth were significantly higher than at day 0 and than in MenACWY recipients. The vaccine-associated CD4 TCRs covered the entire spike protein, and the dominant responses fell in regions 160-218 and 743-854. Because no day 14 peak-response samples were available, repertoires were characterized only after the peak T cell response. The 56-69-year group was small, and its depth increase did not reach significance, likely because of low power. Participants were mostly white British and included more females than males, and it was suggested by the authors that clonal diversity may have been underestimated.

The CDR3 regions of human TCRbeta chains were analyzed by immunosequencing. Turning to the authors' computational methods: TCRs in the repertoires were compared against a reference library of SARS-CoV-2-specific TCRs that had been generated with the MIRA antigen-specificity platform. Breadth was defined as the fraction of unique TCRs that were SARS-CoV-2-associated. Depth was defined as the fraction of total T cells that were SARS-CoV-2-associated. Using the MIRA data, each spike-specific TCR was mapped to the spike region that the TCR reacts to and placed in a CD4 or CD8 class. Log10-transformed breadth and depth values were compared by one-way ANOVA with Sidak's multiple comparisons tests. TCRdb took this table from immuneACCESS and kept in-frame rearrangements with V and J called. Such tables lack part of the clones; where checked against another copy, unresolved V genes explain under half of the gap, and the rest is unexplained. From that table come the V and J calls and clone size; the DNA was used to work out D and trimming. The sample yields some 200,000 clones; approximately 90% were counted once. The top ten clonotypes cover around 3.5% of the sample.

The chain links TRBV6-1 with TRBJ1-5, with TRBD1 identical over 8 junction bases. The starting material was peripheral blood, obtained 28 days after the second AZD1222 dose. This receptor was identified in an adult who received the AZD1222 COVID-19 vaccine. The CDR3 has the sequence CASSARTGYDTNQPQHF. The DNA sequence is as follows: TGTGCCAGCAGTGCGCGGACAGGGTATGATACCAATCAGCCCCAGCATTTT.